This T cell receptor (beta chain) was retrieved from a study of T cells after yellow fever vaccination. Study-wide results and caveats: CD4 and CD8 compartments shared a small share of clonotypes, likely from convergent recombination. Reappearance after the booster was seen for most primary-vaccination clones, at more than 95% CD4 and less than 90% CD8. Researchers report a weaker secondary response that nonetheless peaked faster, day 5 versus 15.

Only a few counts were recorded for this clonotype. The antigen is unknown. Universal primer sites and UMIs were introduced during 5'RACE template-switching synthesis of TCR cDNA. TCRdb re-derived calls from the 5' RACE reads in MiXCR, one entry per CDR3 protein. Among 450,000 to 600,000 distinct CDR3 sequences listed, roughly 14% were seen once. The CDR3 has 15 amino acids. The junction had 4 bases not matched to a gene; V was cut back by 4 bases and J by 2 bases. Germline CDR1 is MNHEY and CDR2 is SVGAGI. The TCR sequence derives from a man between 25 and 39 years old who received the YFV17D yellow fever vaccine. The starting material was PBMCs, obtained on the day of the yellow fever booster vaccination. The V call is TRBV6-5, the J call TRBJ2-7; 11 bases map to TRBD2. In nucleotides, the CDR3 is TGTGCCAGCAGTTCGGGACTAGCGGATACCTACGAGCAGTACTTC. Translated, it gives CASSSGLADTYEQYF.